The clone carrying this TCR beta chain was picked up a small number of times. Its antigen is currently unknown. The data were taken from a study of cytomegalovirus exposure and HLA in healthy donors. Study-level findings and limits: With later analysis, a missense DCLRE1C variant became linked to TCR beta V- and J-gene trimming.

Use of 60 Vbeta and 13 Jbeta primers characterized the PCR. TCRdb's table, derived via immunoSEQ multiplex PCR, lists solely in-frame clones and lacks some. Of some 200,000 clones in the sample, 65% to 85% were seen once. This CDR3 spans 17 amino acids. V was pared by 0 bases and J by 2 bases, with 11 bases between. Germline lookup yields CDR1 LGHNA and CDR2 YSLEER. The sequence was obtained from a man aged 50-59 years in good health and CMV-seronegative. The chain recombines TRBV4-3 with TRBJ2-6, with D unresolved. The sequenced material came from PBMCs. The DNA for the CDR3 is TGCGCCAGCAGCCAAGACTACTACCCCCCTGGGGCCAACGTCCTGACTTTC. Protein: CASSQDYYPPGANVLTF.